This T cell receptor (beta chain) emerged from a study of CD4+ T cells in melanoma. V was cut by 5 bases and J by 7 bases, with 12 bases left in between. This CDR3 has 12 residues. Germline V gives CDR1 SGHTA, CDR2 FQGNSA. Libraries were prepared by immunoSEQ multiplex PCR; TCRdb keeps only in-frame clonotypes and omits some of them. The sample consists of 55,000 or so clones, 60% to 80% of them appearing once. With regard to this clone: Antigen: not known.

Whole-study findings and limits: CD8+ T cell, macrophage and B cell function reportedly correlated with neoantigen-specific CD4+ T cells. In melanoma, neoantigen-specific CD4+ T cells reportedly differed in differentiation state.

The chain recombines TRBV7-2 with TRBJ2-7; no clear D. The clonotype was recovered from a human donor with melanoma. Sample: tumor tissue. The CDR3 protein is CASSPDRAEQYF. CDR3 nucleotide sequence: TGTGCCAGCAGCCCCGACCGCGCGGAGCAGTACTTC.